This TCR beta chain was sequenced in a study of monozygotic twins with inflammatory bowel disease (dated by TCRdb to the late 2010s). Study-wide context: A total of 28 monozygotic twin pairs were included in the full study, comprising nine German pairs (four IBD-concordant, five IBD-discordant) and 19 IBD-discordant Danish pairs. The search for disease-associated traits relied mainly on comparing, within discordant pairs, IBD patients with their genetically identical healthy co-twins. Each individual had, on average, about 151 000 unique TCRalpha sequences and 181 000 unique TCRbeta sequences available for analysis.

From each donor, an approximately 2.3 ml peripheral blood sample was collected into PAXgene tubes and kept at -80 degrees C. Without T cell sorting, total RNA was isolated from whole blood using the PAXgene blood miRNA kit on an automated QIAcube. Peripheral blood from monozygotic twin pairs who were concordant or discordant for inflammatory bowel disease underwent deep TCRalpha and TCRbeta repertoire profiling using unique molecular barcoding. For every twin pair, smoking habits were documented, and each individual was categorised as a current, former or never smoker. General findings and caveats noted by the study authors: Measured by the inverse Simpson index, TCRbeta repertoire diversity was lower in IBD patients than in their healthy co-twins. The analysis was unable to tell apart different T cell subtypes. The results gave no support for a single strong signal or clonotype linked to IBD. Because patients received different immunosuppressive treatments, the repertoires may have picked up extra background noise and variability between individuals. Repertoire similarity did not differ between concordant and discordant twins, possibly due to limited statistical power. IBD patients shared fewer clonotypes with other individuals than healthy twins did, most markedly in patients showing signs of disease activity.

Including cysteine and phenylalanine, the CDR3 has 14 amino acids. The record lacks a DNA sequence. Based on the germline V gene (reference sequence), the CDR1 and CDR2 sequences are DFQATT and SNEGSKA. With regard to this clonotype: What this receptor recognizes is not known.

Receptor libraries were prepared by 5' RACE. Each TCR library was prepared from about 3,300 ng of total RNA. For each sample, cDNA synthesis was carried out in eight separate reactions using SMARTScribe reverse transcriptase. During cDNA synthesis, unique molecular identifiers containing a 6-nucleotide sample barcode were introduced by template switching. TCRalpha and TCRbeta cDNA was amplified by two nested PCRs of approximately 17 and 9 cycles, with bead purification after each PCR. Before amplification, the cDNA was both treated with uracil DNA-glycosylase and purified with the QIAquick PCR purification kit. The second PCR added Illumina TruSeq-compatible adapters along with sample-specific barcodes. TapeStation and Qubit were used to check library quality and concentration, and around 5 ng of each library went into the pool. The pooled libraries were sequenced with 2 x 100 bp reads and custom sequencing primers on an Illumina HiSeq2500 single-index Rapid Run. Per the source publication's procedure: UMI-based consensus assembly with MiGEC version 1.2.6 was used to correct PCR and sequencing errors. MiXCR version 2.1.1 was used for V(D)J alignment, clonotype assembly and CDR3 extraction. Gene usage, clonotype sharing and MAIT/NKT TCR abundance were normalised by analysing the top 1000, 10 000 and 20 000 clonotypes per sample. Diversity was computed as the inverse Simpson index with the vegan R package after downsampling to 27 000 UMIs. Paired Mann-Whitney U tests were applied to discordant twin pairs, and Benjamini-Hochberg correction was used for multiple testing. The reads went through TCRdb reprocessing, and each CDR3 protein sequence gets one entry with no DNA. TCRdb, rather than the study authors, made the V and J calls. The sample's table lists a count of about 210,000 distinct CDR3 sequences. The ten most abundant clones make up 1.6% of the sample.

This receptor was identified in a human donor with ulcerative colitis or Crohn's disease, or a healthy co-twin of an affected twin (not recorded which). The chain joins TRBV20-1 to TRBJ1-1. The sequenced sample consisted of blood. The CDR3 here reads CSARDPRRNTEAFF.